Listed below are T cell receptor beta chains from one sample, sequenced in a study of blood T cell repertoires in COVID-19. The data were produced by immunoSEQ multiplex PCR, yet TCRdb's version contains in-frame clones alone and is incomplete. The data contain 53,000 or so clones, about three quarters of them seen just once; the ten biggest clones take up about 45%. Specimen: peripheral blood. These receptors came from a man in his 70s with active or convalescent COVID-19. The CDR3 runs from the conserved cysteine through the conserved F or W. Each record gives: D gene, V gene, clone size, J gene, CDR3 DNA, CDR3 protein. A D gene is named only where the DNA matches it firmly. Expanded clones get a size class; other rows say once, few or many, or leave the size out.

d_gene: .; v_gene: TRBV11-2; abundance: .; j_gene: TRBJ1-1; CDR3nt: TGTGCCAGCAGCTTAGTAGGGGTTGCCGGTACTGAAGCTTTCTTT; CDR3aa: CASSLVGVAGTEAFF
d_gene: TRBD1; v_gene: TRBV29-1; abundance: once; j_gene: TRBJ2-2; CDR3nt: TGCAGCGTGGGGACAGGGAACACCGGGGAGCTGTTTTTT; CDR3aa: CSVGTGNTGELFF
d_gene: TRBD1; v_gene: TRBV27; abundance: .; j_gene: TRBJ1-2; CDR3nt: TGTGCCAGCAGGATGACAGGGAGATATGGCTACACCTTC; CDR3aa: CASRMTGRYGYTF
d_gene: TRBD1; v_gene: TRBV6-5; abundance: .; j_gene: TRBJ1-2; CDR3nt: TGTGCCAGCAGTTACGGGACAGGGGGCCATGGCTACACCTTC; CDR3aa: CASSYGTGGHGYTF
d_gene: TRBD1; v_gene: TRBV11-1; abundance: .; j_gene: TRBJ1-2; CDR3nt: TGTGCCAGCAGCGGGGGGACAGCCATAGCTAACTATGGCTACACCTTC; CDR3aa: CASSGGTAIANYGYTF
d_gene: TRBD1; v_gene: TRBV7-2; abundance: few; j_gene: TRBJ1-1; CDR3nt: TGTGCCAGCAGCTATATTCAGGGGGTCACTGAAGCTTTCTTT; CDR3aa: CASSYIQGVTEAFF
d_gene: .; v_gene: TRBV27; abundance: .; j_gene: TRBJ2-2; CDR3nt: TGTGCCAGCAGTTTACCCACTACCGGCACCGGGGAGCTGTTTTTT; CDR3aa: CASSLPTTGTGELFF
d_gene: TRBD1; v_gene: TRBV6-5; abundance: .; j_gene: TRBJ1-2; CDR3nt: TGTGCCAGCAACCCGACAGGGACAAACTATGGCTACACCTTC; CDR3aa: CASNPTGTNYGYTF
d_gene: .; v_gene: TRBV19; abundance: few; j_gene: TRBJ1-5; CDR3nt: TGTGCCAGTAGTACCGCCGGAGGGATTGGTCAGCCCCAGCATTTT; CDR3aa: CASSTAGGIGQPQHF
d_gene: TRBD1; v_gene: TRBV6-5; abundance: .; j_gene: TRBJ2-2; CDR3nt: TGTGCCAGCAGCCCGGACAGGATAAACACCGGGGAGCTGTTTTTT; CDR3aa: CASSPDRINTGELFF
d_gene: .; v_gene: TRBV30; abundance: .; j_gene: TRBJ2-3; CDR3nt: TGTGCCTGGGGGGCCCCTGCGCAGTATTTT; CDR3aa: CAWGAPAQYF
d_gene: .; v_gene: TRBV7-6; abundance: .; j_gene: TRBJ1-5; CDR3nt: TGTGCCAGCAGTTCAGACGGGGTTTTCAGCCAGCCCCAGCATTTT; CDR3aa: CASSSDGVFSQPQHF
d_gene: .; v_gene: TRBV27; abundance: .; j_gene: TRBJ1-5; CDR3nt: TGTGCCAGCAGTTTTGGGAGGGCTAGAAATCAGCCCCAGCATTTT; CDR3aa: CASSFGRARNQPQHF
d_gene: .; v_gene: TRBV11-3; abundance: .; j_gene: TRBJ2-7; CDR3nt: TGTGCCAGCAGCTTGACAGCCTACTACGAGCAGTACTTC; CDR3aa: CASSLTAYYEQYF
d_gene: .; v_gene: TRBV6-2/TRBV6-3; abundance: .; j_gene: TRBJ1-5; CDR3nt: TGTGCCAGCAGTTACGCCAGGGAGGATCAGCCCCAGCATTTT; CDR3aa: CASSYAREDQPQHF
d_gene: TRBD1; v_gene: TRBV7-2; abundance: .; j_gene: TRBJ2-2; CDR3nt: TGTGCCAGCAAGGGACAGGGGGCGGACACCGGGGAGCTGTTTTTT; CDR3aa: CASKGQGADTGELFF
d_gene: .; v_gene: TRBV23-1; abundance: .; j_gene: TRBJ2-3; CDR3nt: TGCGCCAGCAGTCAATCCATCCGGAGCACAGATACGCAGTATTTT; CDR3aa: CASSQSIRSTDTQYF
d_gene: TRBD1; v_gene: TRBV5-6; abundance: .; j_gene: TRBJ1-1; CDR3nt: TGTGCCAGCAGCTTGCAGGGGGCATTCCCGCCGAACACTGAAGCTTTCTTT; CDR3aa: CASSLQGAFPPNTEAFF
d_gene: .; v_gene: TRBV7-8; abundance: .; j_gene: TRBJ2-3; CDR3nt: TGTGCCAGCAGCTTAGGGGGAGAGGCTAGAAGCACAGATACGCAGTATTTT; CDR3aa: CASSLGGEARSTDTQYF
d_gene: .; v_gene: TRBV30; abundance: .; j_gene: TRBJ2-2; CDR3nt: TGTGCCTCCCATGGTTTGGAGGGGGCGATAAACACCGGGGAGCTGTTTTTT; CDR3aa: CASHGLEGAINTGELFF
d_gene: .; v_gene: TRBV7-2; abundance: .; j_gene: TRBJ2-7; CDR3nt: TGTGCCAGCAGCTTAACGTCGGCGGTTGGGTACGAGCAGTACTTC; CDR3aa: CASSLTSAVGYEQYF
d_gene: TRBD2; v_gene: TRBV6-2/TRBV6-3; abundance: .; j_gene: TRBJ2-3; CDR3nt: TGTGCCAGCAGTTTCCTAGGACTAGCGGGAGAAGGAGATACGCAGTATTTT; CDR3aa: CASSFLGLAGEGDTQYF
d_gene: TRBD1; v_gene: TRBV5-1; abundance: .; j_gene: TRBJ2-7; CDR3nt: TGCGCCAGCAGCTCGGGACAGGGCTCCTACGAGCAGTACTTC; CDR3aa: CASSSGQGSYEQYF
d_gene: TRBD2; v_gene: TRBV5-1; abundance: once; j_gene: TRBJ2-1; CDR3nt: TGCGCCAGCAGCTTGCAGACTAGCGGGGGGTTCAATGAGCAGTTCTTC; CDR3aa: CASSLQTSGGFNEQFF
d_gene: TRBD1; v_gene: TRBV5-4; abundance: few; j_gene: TRBJ1-5; CDR3nt: TGTGCCAGCAGCGTCGGGACAGGGGGATTCAGCAATCAGCCCCAGCATTTT; CDR3aa: CASSVGTGGFSNQPQHF